Detailed here is one TCR beta chain. The data derive from a study of blood T cell repertoires in COVID-19. On the study more broadly: Donors in the United States, Italy and Spain gave samples during acute or convalescent COVID-19. PBMCs, B-cell-depleted T cells, or T cells were the source of the cDNA or gDNA that made up the material.

Assay: immunoSEQ multiplex PCR; the TCRdb copy retains only in-frame clones and omits some. There are fewer than 200,000 clones in the sample; roughly 81% occur only once, and around 10% lies in the top ten. This CDR3 spans 13 amino acids. The germline V and J ends were trimmed by 2 bases and 3 bases, with 8 bases remaining between them. Germline V gene data show CDR1 as SQVTM and CDR2 as ANQGSEA. This clonotype originated in a woman of 80 years or more with COVID-19, enrolled during active disease. The chain couples TRBV29-1 to TRBJ2-1; weak D call: TRBD2 (6 bases). Sequencing was carried out using peripheral blood. Written as DNA, the CDR3 is TGCAGCGTTGAAAGCGGGTACTACAATGAGCAGTTCTTC. Protein sequence: CSVESGYYNEQFF.